This T cell receptor (beta chain) was observed in a study of shared clonotypes between healthy human individuals. Study conclusions and caveats: It was observed that roughly 5.4% of naive CD4 clonotypes were shared across several donors.

The junction had 5 bases not matched to a gene; V was cut back by 6 bases and J by 12 bases. This CDR3 has 11 residues. Germline assignment: CDR1 MDHEN and CDR2 SYDVKM. Deep-level running was used for the assay. Clones were sequenced by immunoSEQ multiplex PCR, and TCRdb holds only the in-frame ones, with some missing. This table holds roughly 1,600,000 clones, approximately 98.5% found once. Notes on this clone: Antigen specificity is unknown.

Sequencing was done on a sample of naive CD4+ T cells sorted from blood. Subset noted: CD45RA+ positively selected. This chain links TRBV28 with TRBJ2-1; TRBD1 matches 7 bases. The sequence derives from a man aged 25-45 years in good health. As DNA, the CDR3 is TGTGCCAGCAGAGCCCGGGACAGGCAGTTCTTC. Its protein is CASRARDRQFF.